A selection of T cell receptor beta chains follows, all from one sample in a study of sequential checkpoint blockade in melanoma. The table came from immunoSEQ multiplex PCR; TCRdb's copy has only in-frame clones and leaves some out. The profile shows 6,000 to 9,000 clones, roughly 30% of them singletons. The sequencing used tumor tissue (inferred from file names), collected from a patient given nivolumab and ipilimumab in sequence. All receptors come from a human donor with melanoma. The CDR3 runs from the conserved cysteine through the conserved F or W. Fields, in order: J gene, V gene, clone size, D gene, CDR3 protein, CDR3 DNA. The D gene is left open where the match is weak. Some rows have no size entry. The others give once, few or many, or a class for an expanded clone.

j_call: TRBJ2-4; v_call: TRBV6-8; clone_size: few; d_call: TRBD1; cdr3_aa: CASSYPRRAGGALQYF; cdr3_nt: TGTGCCAGCAGTTACCCCCGAAGGGCAGGGGGTGCGCTTCAGTACTTC
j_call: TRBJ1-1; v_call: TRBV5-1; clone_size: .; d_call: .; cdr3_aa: CASSWGPGNTEAFF; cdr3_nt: TGCGCCAGCAGCTGGGGGCCAGGAAACACTGAAGCTTTCTTT
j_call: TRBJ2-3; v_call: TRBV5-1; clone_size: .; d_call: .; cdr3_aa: CASSTDAPAPDTQYF; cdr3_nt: TGCGCCAGCAGCACGGACGCCCCAGCCCCAGATACGCAGTATTTT
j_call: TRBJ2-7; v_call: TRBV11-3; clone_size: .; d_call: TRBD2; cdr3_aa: CASSLSGSLDEQYF; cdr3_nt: TGTGCCAGCAGCCTAAGCGGGAGCTTGGACGAGCAGTACTTC
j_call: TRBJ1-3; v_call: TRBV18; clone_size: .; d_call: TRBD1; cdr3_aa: CASSPDLTGAGNTIYF; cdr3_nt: TGTGCCAGCTCACCCGATTTGACAGGGGCCGGAAACACCATATATTTT
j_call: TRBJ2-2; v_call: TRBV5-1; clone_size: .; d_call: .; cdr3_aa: CASSLNRVNTGELFF; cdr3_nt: TGCGCCAGCAGCTTAAACAGGGTTAACACCGGGGAGCTGTTTTTT
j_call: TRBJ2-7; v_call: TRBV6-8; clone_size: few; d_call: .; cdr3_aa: CASWGPLAHEQYF; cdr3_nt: TGTGCCAGCTGGGGGCCTCTAGCCCACGAGCAGTACTTC
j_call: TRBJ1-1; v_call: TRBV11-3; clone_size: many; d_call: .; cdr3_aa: CASSLGGSVAEAFF; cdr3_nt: TGTGCCAGCAGCTTAGGGGGTTCGGTCGCTGAAGCTTTCTTT
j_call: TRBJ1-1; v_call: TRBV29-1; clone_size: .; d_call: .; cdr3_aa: CSVPEAGNTEAFF; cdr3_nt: TGCAGCGTCCCGGAGGCAGGGAACACTGAAGCTTTCTTT
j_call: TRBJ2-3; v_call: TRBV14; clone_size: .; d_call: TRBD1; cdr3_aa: CASSQYGTGDNTQYF; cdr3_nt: TGTGCCAGCAGCCAATACGGGACAGGGGACAATACGCAGTATTTT
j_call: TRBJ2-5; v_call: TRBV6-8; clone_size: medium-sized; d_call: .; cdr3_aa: CASSHRDLWETQYF; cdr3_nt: TGTGCCAGCAGTCACAGGGACCTGTGGGAGACCCAGTACTTC
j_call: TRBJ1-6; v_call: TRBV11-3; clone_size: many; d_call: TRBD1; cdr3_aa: CASSPRQGFDSPLHF; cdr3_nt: TGTGCCAGCAGCCCCAGACAGGGGTTTGATTCACCCCTCCACTTT
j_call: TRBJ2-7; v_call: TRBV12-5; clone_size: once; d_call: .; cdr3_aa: CASGLPPSRGNAYEQYF; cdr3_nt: TGTGCTAGTGGTTTGCCACCATCCAGGGGTAACGCCTACGAGCAGTACTTC
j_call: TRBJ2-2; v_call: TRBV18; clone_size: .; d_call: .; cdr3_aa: CASSPRRANGELFF; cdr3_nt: TGTGCCAGCTCACCTCGGCGGGCCAACGGGGAGCTGTTTTTT
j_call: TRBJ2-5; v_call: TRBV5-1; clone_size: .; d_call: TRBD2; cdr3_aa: CASSLAPSGGVETQYF; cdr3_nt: TGCGCCAGCAGCTTGGCGCCTAGCGGGGGGGTAGAGACCCAGTACTTC
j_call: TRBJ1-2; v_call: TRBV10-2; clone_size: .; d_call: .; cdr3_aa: CASSMDRKGGGYTF; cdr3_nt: TGCGCCAGTTCCATGGACAGAAAAGGCGGTGGCTACACCTTC
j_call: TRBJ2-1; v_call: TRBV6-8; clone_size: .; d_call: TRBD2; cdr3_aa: CAISGHSGILSNEQFF; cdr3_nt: TGTGCCATCAGTGGACATAGCGGGATCCTCTCCAATGAGCAGTTCTTC